A single sample is the source of the 2 T cell receptor beta chains below, sequenced in a study of cytomegalovirus exposure and HLA in healthy donors. The primer mix had 60 Vbeta and 13 Jbeta primers. The method was immunoSEQ multiplex PCR; TCRdb's version includes in-frame clones alone and lacks a portion of them. The sample consists of 150,000 to 200,000 clones, 75% to 85% of them appearing once. The sample taken for sequencing was PBMCs. The source is a woman aged 45-59 years in good health and CMV-seronegative.

The chain couples TRBV27 to TRBJ1-2; TRBD1 is a possible D gene (5 bases). CDR1 and CDR2 from the germline V gene are MNHEY and SMNVEV (reference sequence). The CDR3 has 13 residues. The V end lost 1 base, the J end lost 5 bases, and 8 bases lay between the germline ends. In DNA, the CDR3 is TGTGCCAGCAGTTTATTGGCAGGGTATGGCTACACCTTC. This sequence encodes CASSLLAGYGYTF.

A single count supports this clone. The V gene is TRBV7-2, the J gene TRBJ2-7, with D possibly matching TRBD2 (5 bases). V was pared by 3 bases and J by 3 bases, with 9 bases between. CDR1 SGHTA and CDR2 FQGNSA come from the germline V gene. CDR3 length: 13 amino acids. CDR3 sequence (DNA): TGTGCCAGCAGCTTCGGGGAGTTCTACGAGCAGTACTTC. Its translation is CASSFGEFYEQYF.